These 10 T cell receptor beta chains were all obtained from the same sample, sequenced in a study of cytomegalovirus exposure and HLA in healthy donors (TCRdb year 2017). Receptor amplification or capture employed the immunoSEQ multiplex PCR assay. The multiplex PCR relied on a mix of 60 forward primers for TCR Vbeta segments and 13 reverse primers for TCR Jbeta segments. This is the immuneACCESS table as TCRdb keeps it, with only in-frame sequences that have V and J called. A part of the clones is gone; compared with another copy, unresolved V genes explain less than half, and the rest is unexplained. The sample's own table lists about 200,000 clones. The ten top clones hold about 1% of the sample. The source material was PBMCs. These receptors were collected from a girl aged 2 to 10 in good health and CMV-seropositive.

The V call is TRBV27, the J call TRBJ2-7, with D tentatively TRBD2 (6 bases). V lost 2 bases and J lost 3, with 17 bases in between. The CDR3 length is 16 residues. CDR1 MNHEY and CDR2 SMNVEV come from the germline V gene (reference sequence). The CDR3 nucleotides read TGTGCCAGCAGTTTAGCGGGGCAGGGATTAATCTACGAGCAGTACTTC. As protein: CASSLAGQGLIYEQYF.

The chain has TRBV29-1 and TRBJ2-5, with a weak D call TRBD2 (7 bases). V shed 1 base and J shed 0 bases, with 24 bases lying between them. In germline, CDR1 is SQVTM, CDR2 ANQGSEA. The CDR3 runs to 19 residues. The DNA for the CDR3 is TGCAGCGTTGAAGGGAGGTGGGGGGGCCGCGGCGCGTACCAAGAGACCCAGTACTTC. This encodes CSVEGRWGGRGAYQETQYF.

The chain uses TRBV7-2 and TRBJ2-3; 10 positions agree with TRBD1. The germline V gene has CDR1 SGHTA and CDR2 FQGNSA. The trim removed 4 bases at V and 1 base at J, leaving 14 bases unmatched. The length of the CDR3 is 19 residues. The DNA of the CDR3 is TGTGCCAGCAGCTCCGATGAGTATTGGACAGGGGGGCGCACAGATACGCAGTATTTT. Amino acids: CASSSDEYWTGGRTDTQYF.

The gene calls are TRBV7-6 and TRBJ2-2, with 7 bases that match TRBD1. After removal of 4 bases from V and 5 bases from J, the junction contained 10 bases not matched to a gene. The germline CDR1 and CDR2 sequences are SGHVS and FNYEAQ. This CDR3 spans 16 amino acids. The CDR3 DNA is TGTGCCAGCAGCTCCCTCAGACAGGGTGGGACCGGGGAGCTGTTTTTT. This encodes CASSSLRQGGTGELFF.

CDR3 nucleotide sequence: TGTGCCTGGAGTCCGACAGGGGGTAATTCACCCCTCCACTTT. Amino acid sequence: CAWSPTGGNSPLHF. This chain links TRBV30 with TRBJ1-6; 9 nucleotides match TRBD1. This CDR3 has 14 amino acids. Trimming took 2 bases from V and 6 from J; bases not matched to a gene: 2. Looked up from germline, CDR1 is GTSNPN and CDR2 is SVGIG (reference sequence).

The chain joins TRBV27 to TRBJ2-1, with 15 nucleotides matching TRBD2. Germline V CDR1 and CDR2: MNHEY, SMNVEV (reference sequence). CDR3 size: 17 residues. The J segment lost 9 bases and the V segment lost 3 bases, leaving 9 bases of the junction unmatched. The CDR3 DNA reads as TGTGCCAGCAGTTTCCCCGGACTAGCGGGAGGGATGGGTGAGCAGTTCTTC. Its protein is CASSFPGLAGGMGEQFF.

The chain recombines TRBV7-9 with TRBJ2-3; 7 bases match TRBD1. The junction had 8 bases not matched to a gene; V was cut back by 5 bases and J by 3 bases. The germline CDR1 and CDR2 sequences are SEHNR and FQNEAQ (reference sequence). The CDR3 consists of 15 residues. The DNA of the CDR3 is TGTGCCAGCAGCCCACGGGACAGTGGGACAGATACGCAGTATTTT. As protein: CASSPRDSGTDTQYF.

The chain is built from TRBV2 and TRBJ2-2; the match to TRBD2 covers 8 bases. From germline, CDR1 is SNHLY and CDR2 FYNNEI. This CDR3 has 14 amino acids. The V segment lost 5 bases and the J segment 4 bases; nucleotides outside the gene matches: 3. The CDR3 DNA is TGTGCCAGCAGTTTAGCGGGATTCACCGGGGAGCTGTTTTTT. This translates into CASSLAGFTGELFF.

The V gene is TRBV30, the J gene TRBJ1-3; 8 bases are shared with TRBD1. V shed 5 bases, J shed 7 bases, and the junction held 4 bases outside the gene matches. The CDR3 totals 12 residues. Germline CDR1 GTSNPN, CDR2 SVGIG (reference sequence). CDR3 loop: CAWARTGNTIYF. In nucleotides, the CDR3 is TGTGCCTGGGCTAGGACAGGGAACACCATATATTTT.

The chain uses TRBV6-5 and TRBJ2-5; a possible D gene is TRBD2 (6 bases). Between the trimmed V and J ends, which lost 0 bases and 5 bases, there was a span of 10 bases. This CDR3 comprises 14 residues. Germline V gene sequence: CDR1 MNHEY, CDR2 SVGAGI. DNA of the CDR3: TGTGCCAGCAGTTACTCGAGGAGGGAGGAGACCCAGTACTTC. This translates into CASSYSRREETQYF.